Listed below are T cell receptor beta chains from one sample, sequenced in a study of T cell clones after liver transplantation. Only in-frame clones appear in the TCRdb table, and some are missing; sequencing was by immunoSEQ multiplex PCR. The sample yields about 16,000 clones, 70% to 90% seen once. The starting material was CD8+ T cells from blood, obtained less than 50 months after liver transplant. These receptors came from a human patient who received a liver transplant. Some of these T cells may belong to the graft donor. Each CDR3 is given with its conserved first and last residue. D genes are given only for firm matches. Not every row has a clone size; where given, it reads once, few, many or a size class.

J gene: TRBJ1-1
D gene: TRBD1
clone size: NA
V gene: TRBV5-1
CDR3 protein: CASSLEQGSDEAFF
CDR3 DNA: TGCGCCAGCAGCTTGGAACAGGGGTCGGATGAAGCTTTCTTT

J gene: TRBJ2-3
D gene: TRBD2
clone size: medium-sized
V gene: TRBV7-3
CDR3 protein: CASSLTSGSPTDTQYF
CDR3 DNA: TGTGCCAGCAGCTTAACTAGCGGGAGCCCCACAGATACGCAGTATTTT

J gene: TRBJ2-7
D gene: NA
clone size: NA
V gene: TRBV6-5
CDR3 protein: CASSNPPYEQYF
CDR3 DNA: TGTGCCAGCAGTAATCCACCGTACGAGCAGTACTTC

J gene: TRBJ2-5
D gene: TRBD2
clone size: many
V gene: TRBV7-8
CDR3 protein: CASTLTSGIQETQYF
CDR3 DNA: TGTGCCAGCACCTTGACTAGCGGTATCCAAGAGACCCAGTACTTC

J gene: TRBJ1-5
D gene: NA
clone size: few
V gene: TRBV16
CDR3 protein: CASSQGVGDQPQHF
CDR3 DNA: TGTGCCAGCAGCCAGGGGGTTGGGGATCAGCCCCAGCATTTT

J gene: TRBJ2-7
D gene: NA
clone size: NA
V gene: TRBV18
CDR3 protein: CASSPQGETPYEQYF
CDR3 DNA: TGTGCCAGCTCACCTCAAGGGGAAACTCCCTACGAGCAGTACTTC

J gene: TRBJ2-5
D gene: NA
clone size: NA
V gene: TRBV11-2
CDR3 protein: CASSLGWRVQETQYF
CDR3 DNA: TGTGCCAGCAGCTTAGGATGGCGGGTTCAAGAGACCCAGTACTTC

J gene: TRBJ1-2
D gene: NA
clone size: medium-sized
V gene: TRBV10-3
CDR3 protein: CAIRKDDRGYTF
CDR3 DNA: TGTGCCATCAGAAAGGACGATAGGGGCTACACCTTC

J gene: TRBJ2-7
D gene: TRBD2
clone size: once
V gene: TRBV10-3
CDR3 protein: CAISDSTSGRVSYEQYF
CDR3 DNA: TGTGCCATCAGTGATAGTACTAGCGGGAGGGTTTCCTACGAGCAGTACTTC

J gene: TRBJ1-6
D gene: NA
clone size: NA
V gene: TRBV6-6
CDR3 protein: CAAGWLGSPLHF
CDR3 DNA: TGTGCCGCGGGGTGGTTAGGATCACCCCTCCACTTT

J gene: TRBJ2-7
D gene: TRBD2
clone size: NA
V gene: TRBV10-3
CDR3 protein: CAIRASGASSYEQYF
CDR3 DNA: TGTGCCATCAGGGCTAGCGGGGCCAGCTCCTACGAGCAGTACTTC

J gene: TRBJ1-5
D gene: NA
clone size: NA
V gene: TRBV19
CDR3 protein: CASSQWRASNQPQHF
CDR3 DNA: TGTGCCAGTAGTCAGTGGAGAGCCAGCAATCAGCCCCAGCATTTT

J gene: TRBJ2-7
D gene: TRBD2
clone size: NA
V gene: TRBV6-5
CDR3 protein: CASRAGLSYEQYF
CDR3 DNA: TGTGCCAGCAGAGCGGGGTTATCCTACGAGCAGTACTTC

J gene: TRBJ1-5
D gene: TRBD1
clone size: NA
V gene: TRBV19
CDR3 protein: CASKWVGGGEPGGQPQHF
CDR3 DNA: TGTGCCAGTAAATGGGTGGGAGGGGGCGAACCGGGAGGTCAGCCCCAGCATTTT

J gene: TRBJ2-5
D gene: TRBD1
clone size: NA
V gene: TRBV9
CDR3 protein: CASSVVGDREETQYF
CDR3 DNA: TGTGCCAGCAGCGTAGTAGGCGACAGGGAAGAGACCCAGTACTTC

J gene: TRBJ1-1
D gene: NA
clone size: NA
V gene: TRBV13
CDR3 protein: CASSPSTVNTEAFF
CDR3 DNA: TGTGCCAGCAGCCCATCGACCGTGAACACTGAAGCTTTCTTT

J gene: TRBJ2-7
D gene: TRBD1
clone size: NA
V gene: TRBV11-2
CDR3 protein: CASSWDSYEQYF
CDR3 DNA: TGTGCCAGCAGCTGGGACAGCTACGAGCAGTACTTC

J gene: TRBJ2-7
D gene: TRBD1
clone size: NA
V gene: TRBV25-1
CDR3 protein: CASSEFWDRGSYEQYF
CDR3 DNA: TGTGCCAGCAGTGAATTTTGGGACAGGGGGTCCTACGAGCAGTACTTC